This T cell receptor (beta chain) derives from a study of shared T cell receptors in the human thymus. Germline CDR1 and CDR2: MDHEN and SYDVKM. Unmatched junction bases numbered 6, after V lost 5 bases and J lost 3 bases. The CDR3 runs to 14 residues. The data were produced by immunoSEQ multiplex PCR, yet TCRdb's version contains in-frame clones alone and is incomplete. The repertoire consists of hundreds of thousands of clones, with roughly 74% occurring once and the leading ten covering about 0.012%. This sample also belongs to another study, concerning human thymus T cells. That work states: Corrective heart surgery yielded the resections from which the thymus tissue came. Usage of V and J genes appeared biased in thymic and blood repertoires. There were highly overlapping thymic repertoires among unrelated individuals, as related research reported.

The sequencing input was thymocytes. The receptor was derived from a boy in the first two years of life with a congenital heart defect. J is TRBJ2-7 and V is TRBV28; 8 bases fit TRBD1. The CDR3 here is CASSPPGQDYEQYF. CDR3 bases: TGTGCCAGCAGTCCTCCGGGACAGGACTACGAGCAGTACTTC.